The 25 T cell receptor beta chains listed next were all sequenced from one sample in a study of blood T cell repertoires in COVID-19. Some clones are missing from TCRdb's copy, which holds only in-frame ones; the method was immunoSEQ multiplex PCR. The sample includes approximately 300,000 clones, roughly 87% of them seen just once. Sequences were obtained from PBMCs or T cells enriched from blood (not recorded which). These receptors were obtained from a woman in her 30s who had recovered from COVID-19.

This chain links TRBV5-6 with TRBJ1-2, with a possible D match to TRBD1 (5 bases). The CDR3 contains 15 residues. The V end lost 4 bases, the J end lost 1 base, and 14 bases lay between the germline ends. Germline lookup yields CDR1 SGHDT and CDR2 YYEEEE. CDR3: CASSIRAVNNYGYTF. As DNA, the CDR3 is TGTGCCAGCAGCATCAGGGCGGTGAATAACTATGGCTACACCTTC.

For this clone: The identical CDR3 is also encoded by other nucleotide sequences in the sample. CDR3 loop: CASSPGQQETQYF. The CDR3 bases are TGTGCCAGCTCACCGGGGCAACAAGAGACCCAGTACTTC. The chain couples TRBV18 to TRBJ2-5, with D possibly being TRBD1 (5 bases). Germline V gene sequence: CDR1 KGHSH, CDR2 LQKENI. The CDR3 sequence is 13 residues long. The V gene lost 3 bases and the J gene lost 2 bases, with 7 bases spanning the gap. Filled out from reference TRBV18 and TRBJ2-5, the complete variable domain reads NAGVMQNPRHLVRRRGQEARLRCSPMKGHSHVYWYRQLPEEGLKFMVYLQKENIIDESGMPKERFSAEFPKEGPSILRIQQVVRGDSAAYFCASSPGQQETQYFGPGTRLLVL.

The rearrangement links TRBV5-4 to TRBJ2-5; the D is unclear. Germline V gene lookup returns CDR1 SGHNT and CDR2 YYREEE (reference sequence). The V end lost 7 bases, the J end lost 2 bases, and 18 bases lay between the germline ends. This CDR3 region has 15 residues. CDR3 coding DNA: TGTGCCAGCGGAACCACTGTGGGCTCACAAGAGACCCAGTACTTC. Its protein product is CASGTTVGSQETQYF.

The chain is built from TRBV19 and TRBJ1-2; a possible D gene is TRBD1 (6 bases). In germline, CDR1 is LNHDA, CDR2 SQIVND (reference sequence). The CDR3 has 13 amino acids. The ends were cut back, 7 bases at V and 6 bases at J, with 15 bases in the middle. The CDR3 coding sequence is TGTGCCAGTACCTCGGGACACCCTCATGGCTACACCTTC. It encodes CASTSGHPHGYTF.

The CDR3 DNA follows: TGCGCCAGCAGCCAAGTGCCCCGGGTTGAGCAACGCTACTATGGCTACACCTTC. This gives the protein CASSQVPRVEQRYYGYTF. This rearrangement joins TRBV4-3 to TRBJ1-2, with D unresolved. The germline V gene has CDR1 LGHNA and CDR2 YSLEER. Trimming stripped 1 base from V and 3 bases from J, with 21 bases between. This CDR3 comprises 18 residues.

The V call is TRBV2, the J call TRBJ1-2; D might be TRBD1 (5 bases). Trimming removed 1 base at V and 3 bases at J, with 15 bases between. This CDR3 is built from 16 residues. CDR1 SNHLY and CDR2 FYNNEI come from the germline V gene. CDR3 in DNA: TGTGCCAGCAGTGAAGAAGCAGGGCCCGGACACTATGGCTACACCTTC. Encoded protein: CASSEEAGPGHYGYTF. Drawing the rest from reference TRBV2 and TRBJ1-2, the complete variable domain is EPEVTQTPSHQVTQMGQEVILRCVPISNHLYFYWYRQILGQKVEFLVSFYNNEISEKSEIFDDQFSVERPDGSNFTLKIRSTKLEDSAMYFCASSEEAGPGHYGYTFGSGTRLTVV.

V gene TRBV9 combines with J gene TRBJ2-3; the D gene is possibly TRBD1 (6 bases). Germline CDR1 SGDLS, CDR2 YYNGEE. This CDR3 has 14 residues. V was trimmed by 4 bases and J by 0 bases, leaving 9 bases between them. Here the CDR3 reads CASSRTGSTDTQYF. The CDR3 DNA is TGTGCCAGCAGCAGAACAGGGAGCACAGATACGCAGTATTTT.

The chain couples TRBV2 to TRBJ1-2; 9 nucleotides agree with TRBD1. The V segment lost 6 bases and the J segment 3 bases; nucleotides outside the gene matches: 5. The V gene's germline CDR1 is SNHLY and CDR2 FYNNEI. The CDR3 has 14 residues. In DNA, the CDR3 is TGTGCCAGCAGGCAACAGGGGGCCGACTATGGCTACACCTTC. The encoded protein is CASRQQGADYGYTF.

The CDR3 coding sequence is TGTGCCAGCAGCTACCGGGACAGGGTGTGGGGGAACTCAACTAATGAAAAACTGTTTTTT. This codes for CASSYRDRVWGNSTNEKLFF. This chain joins TRBV12-1 and TRBJ1-4; the table gives TRBD1 as D, unverified against the DNA. TRBV12-1 is an annotated pseudogene. This CDR3 comprises 20 residues.

The genes are TRBV11-2 and TRBJ1-3; 9 positions match TRBD1. CDR3 length equals 15 residues. J lost 3 bases, V lost 4 bases, and 4 bases had no gene match. CDR1 and CDR2 (germline): SGHAT, FQNNGV. CDR3 sequence: CASSSGTGFGNTIYF. CDR3 bases: TGTGCCAGCAGCTCCGGGACAGGGTTTGGAAACACCATATATTTT.

The CDR3 region is CASSLERDRGPRSYNSPLHF. In DNA, the CDR3 is TGTGCCAGCAGCTTGGAACGGGACAGGGGGCCTAGGTCCTATAATTCACCCCTCCACTTT. J is TRBJ1-6 and V is TRBV5-8, with 12 nucleotides matching TRBD1. After removal of 0 bases from V and 1 base from J, the junction contained 8 bases not matched to a gene. Germline CDR1 reads SGHTS; CDR2 reads YDEGEE. This CDR3 spans 20 amino acids.

The J gene is TRBJ2-1, the V gene TRBV27; TRBD1 matches 9 bases. CDR1 and CDR2 from the germline V gene are MNHEY and SMNVEV (reference sequence). Trimming cost V 9 bases and J 9 bases; bases outside gene matches: 9. This CDR3 spans 13 amino acids. The CDR3 here is CASTGQGTGEQFF. CDR3 coding DNA: TGTGCCAGTACTGGACAGGGGACCGGTGAGCAGTTCTTC.

This chain connects TRBV7-9 to TRBJ2-5; TRBD1 is a possible D gene (6 bases). Trimming pared 5 bases from V and 0 bases from J, leaving 16 bases between. Germline V gene sequence: CDR1 SEHNR, CDR2 FQNEAQ (reference sequence). The CDR3 is 16 residues long. DNA for the CDR3: TGTGCCAGCAGCACCCGGACAGCTATGTACCAAGAGACCCAGTACTTC. Its translation: CASSTRTAMYQETQYF.

This clone appeared a few times. This sequence joins TRBV4-1 and TRBJ1-6, with D perhaps matching TRBD1 (5 bases). CDR1 and CDR2 (germline): MGHRA, YSYEKL. The CDR3 length is 14 residues. Trimming removed 1 base at V and 6 bases at J, with 7 bases between. CDR3: CASSQVQANSPLHF. CDR3 bases: TGCGCCAGCAGCCAAGTACAGGCTAATTCACCCCTCCACTTT.

The chain couples TRBV19 to TRBJ1-4, with D unresolved. With 7 bases removed from V and 0 bases from J, the gap between germline ends came to 15 bases. The CDR3 extends over 16 amino acids. Germline loops: CDR1 LNHDA, CDR2 SQIVND (reference sequence). The CDR3 loop reads CASTPLRRATNEKLFF. CDR3 nucleotide sequence: TGTGCCAGTACCCCTTTGAGGCGTGCAACTAATGAAAAACTGTTTTTT.

The V and J genes are TRBV30 and TRBJ2-3; tentative D call: TRBD2 (7 bases). Trimming took off 0 bases at V and 2 bases at J, with 12 bases between the two ends. Germline CDR1 GTSNPN, CDR2 SVGIG (reference sequence). The CDR3 loop spans 15 amino acids. The CDR3 DNA follows: TGTGCCTGGAGTGTACGGGCGGGGGCCACAGATACGCAGTATTTT. Protein: CAWSVRAGATDTQYF.

The V call is TRBV5-1, the J call TRBJ2-1; 7 nucleotides align to TRBD1. This CDR3 is 15 amino acids long. J lost 6 bases, V lost 0 bases, and 6 bases had no gene match. Germline CDR1 reads SGHRS; CDR2 reads YFSETQ. The CDR3 bases are TGCGCCAGCAGCTTGGCTGCAGGGGGTTTCAATGAGCAGTTCTTC. This sequence encodes CASSLAAGGFNEQFF.

The CDR3 coding sequence is TGTGCCAGCAGCCCCCCGGGGGTCGAGAACACTGAAGCTTTCTTT. As protein: CASSPPGVENTEAFF. The chain carries TRBV5-5 and TRBJ1-1, with D possibly being TRBD1 (5 bases). V gave up 4 bases and J gave up 1 base, with 14 bases separating them. Germline V gene data show CDR1 as SGHKS and CDR2 as YYEKEE (reference sequence). CDR3 length: 15 residues. Variable domain in full (rest from reference TRBV5-5 and TRBJ1-1): DAGVTQSPTHLIKTRGQQVTLRCSPISGHKSVSWYQQVLGQGPQFIFQYYEKEERGRGNFPDRFSARQFPNYSSELNVNALLLGDSALYLCASSPPGVENTEAFFGQGTRLTVV.

This clone has only a few counts. The chain is built from TRBV11-1 and TRBJ1-5, with 8 nucleotides matching TRBD1. The CDR3 runs 15 residues. Per the germline V gene, CDR1 is SGHAT and CDR2 is FQDESV (reference sequence). V was clipped by 4 bases and J by 4 bases; unmatched bases: 6. This chain's CDR3 is CASSYDRGFNQPQHF. The CDR3 region has the DNA TGTGCCAGCAGCTACGACAGGGGATTTAATCAGCCCCAGCATTTT.

The chain's CDR3 is CASCANGGAPYEQYF. The CDR3, as DNA: TGTGCCAGCTGCGCGAACGGGGGGGCCCCCTACGAGCAGTACTTC. V and J are TRBV2 and TRBJ2-7; 8 bases fit TRBD2. The germline V gene encodes CDR1 SNHLY and CDR2 FYNNEI. The V gene end was trimmed by 8 bases and the J gene end by 2 bases; junction bases not matched to a gene: 11. The CDR3 covers 15 residues.

The chain recombines TRBV4-1 with TRBJ1-1, with D uncertain. CDR3 length: 15 amino acids. The germline V gene has CDR1 MGHRA and CDR2 YSYEKL. The V end was cut by 5 bases, the J end by 4 bases, with 17 bases between. The CDR3 here is CASSFSGAGSTEAFF. CDR3 in DNA: TGCGCCAGCAGCTTTTCCGGTGCGGGGAGCACTGAAGCTTTCTTT.

This sequence joins TRBV30 and TRBJ1-3; the match to TRBD1 covers 8 bases. The germline gives CDR1 GTSNPN, CDR2 SVGIG (reference sequence). This CDR3 spans 17 amino acids. J lost 0 bases, V lost 0 bases, and 7 bases had no gene match. This chain's CDR3 is CAWSVRRTGPSGNTIYF. CDR3 sequence (DNA): TGTGCCTGGAGTGTACGCCGGACAGGGCCCTCTGGAAACACCATATATTTT.

The chain uses TRBV6-1 and TRBJ1-5; D is uncertain. Germline CDR1 MNHNS, CDR2 SASEGT. V was shortened by 1 base and J by 6 bases, with 7 bases between the two germline ends. This CDR3 has 13 residues. The CDR3 loop reads CASSEVTGQPQHF. CDR3 nucleotide sequence: TGTGCCAGCAGTGAAGTTACTGGTCAGCCCCAGCATTTT.

The chain couples TRBV14 to TRBJ1-6; 7 nucleotides match TRBD1. V dropped 4 bases and J dropped 10; count of bases not matched to a gene: 7. This CDR3 is 14 amino acids long. Germline CDR1 reads SGHDN; CDR2 reads FVKESK. This CDR3 is CASSLTGSGSPLHF. CDR3 in DNA: TGTGCCAGCAGCCTGACAGGGTCGGGATCACCCCTCCACTTT.

This chain links TRBV30 with TRBJ2-5; no firm D call. Germline values: CDR1 GTSNPN, CDR2 SVGIG (reference sequence). The CDR3 runs 13 residues. V was cut by 0 bases and J by 1 base, with 6 bases left in between. The CDR3 region is CAWSVKSQETQYF. CDR3 coding DNA: TGTGCCTGGAGTGTTAAGAGCCAAGAGACCCAGTACTTC.